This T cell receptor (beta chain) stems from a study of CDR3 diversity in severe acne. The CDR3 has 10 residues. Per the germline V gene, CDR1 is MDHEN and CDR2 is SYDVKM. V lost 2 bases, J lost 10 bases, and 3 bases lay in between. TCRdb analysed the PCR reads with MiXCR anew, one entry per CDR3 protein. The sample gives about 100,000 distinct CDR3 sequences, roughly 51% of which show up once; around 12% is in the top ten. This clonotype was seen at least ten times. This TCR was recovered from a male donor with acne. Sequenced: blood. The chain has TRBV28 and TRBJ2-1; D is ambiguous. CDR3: CASSLGEQFF. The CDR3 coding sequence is TGTGCCAGCAGTTTAGGCGAGCAGTTCTTC.